This entry lists 27 T cell receptor beta chains sequenced from one sample in a study of T cells after posttransplantation cyclophosphamide. Generated by immunoSEQ multiplex PCR, the TCRdb table keeps only in-frame clones and is missing some. The sample lists roughly 49,000 clones, about 82% seen once, with around 2.8% in the top ten. Specimen: PBMCs. These receptors were obtained from a man under 40 with a blood cancer, CMV-positive, and with a related stem cell donor.

This clone was counted between two and nine times. The chain carries TRBV10-1 and TRBJ2-7; D is ambiguous. Trimming cost V 10 bases and J 0 bases, with 25 bases left between them. The CDR3 is 17 residues long. Germline V gives CDR1 WNHNN, CDR2 SYGVQD (reference sequence). This CDR3 reads CATPLRLKQKDSYEQYF. The CDR3 bases are TGCGCCACGCCGTTGAGGTTAAAGCAAAAAGACTCCTACGAGCAGTACTTC.

This chain connects TRBV5-6 to TRBJ2-7; D might be TRBD1 (5 bases). The CDR3 runs 14 residues. Germline CDR1 reads SGHDT; CDR2 reads YYEEEE. V dropped 0 bases and J dropped 0 bases, with 7 bases sitting between them. Written as DNA, the CDR3 is TGTGCCAGCAGCTTGGGACAGCGCTCCTACGAGCAGTACTTC. As protein: CASSLGQRSYEQYF.

This chain connects TRBV30 to TRBJ2-1; 11 bases line up with TRBD2. CDR1 is GTSNPN, CDR2 SVGIG, per germline (reference sequence). CDR3 length: 14 residues. Germline trimming cut 1 base from V and 8 bases from J; bases unmatched to any gene: 4. The CDR3 spells CAWSARSGRDEQFF. Written as DNA, the CDR3 is TGTGCCTGGAGTGCACGTAGCGGGAGGGATGAGCAGTTCTTC.

The J gene is TRBJ2-7, the V gene TRBV7-6; a possible D gene is TRBD1 (5 bases). This CDR3 spans 13 amino acids. Trimming cost V 5 bases and J 2 bases, with 10 bases left between them. Germline values: CDR1 SGHVS, CDR2 FNYEAQ. CDR3 amino acids: CASSIDRPYEQYF. Here the CDR3 DNA reads TGTGCCAGCAGCATCGACAGACCCTACGAGCAGTACTTC. Full variable domain (outside the CDR3, taken from reference TRBV7-6 and TRBJ2-7): GAGVSQSPRYKVTKRGQDVALRCDPISGHVSLYWYRQALGQGPEFLTYFNYEAQQDKSGLPNDRFSAERPEGSISTLTIQRTEQRDSAMYRCASSIDRPYEQYFGPGTRLTVT.

The gene calls are TRBV2 and TRBJ2-1; 7 positions match TRBD1. Germline V gene lookup returns CDR1 SNHLY and CDR2 FYNNEI. Trimming removed 7 bases from V and 8 bases from J; junction bases left unmatched: 11. The CDR3 runs to 14 residues. The CDR3 region has the DNA TGTGCCAGCACCGCCCCGCTACAGGGGCATGAGCAGTTCTTC. It specifies CASTAPLQGHEQFF.

The genes are TRBV11-3 and TRBJ2-1, with no clear D. The CDR3 contains 14 residues. With 3 bases removed from V and 16 bases from J, the gap between germline ends came to 22 bases. Germline lookup yields CDR1 SGHNT and CDR2 YENEEA. The CDR3 reads CASSFDKFGSSSFF. CDR3 sequence (DNA): TGTGCCAGCAGCTTTGACAAATTCGGATCATCATCCTTCTTC.

The J gene is TRBJ2-4, the V gene TRBV10-2; D is unresolved. V lost 3 bases to trimming and J lost 0 bases, with 12 bases between them. CDR1 is WSHSY and CDR2 is SAAADI in the germline V gene. CDR3 size: 16 residues. CDR3 loop: CASSDKLLLAKNIQYF. In DNA form, the CDR3 reads TGCGCCAGCAGTGATAAACTATTGCTAGCCAAAAACATTCAGTACTTC.

The chain joins TRBV5-1 to TRBJ1-1, with TRBD1 matching 9 bases. This CDR3 contains 15 residues. Looked up from germline, CDR1 is SGHRS and CDR2 is YFSETQ. The trim removed 0 bases at V and 5 bases at J, leaving 5 bases unmatched. CDR3 DNA sequence: TGCGCCAGCAGCTTGGTGACAGGGGGGTCAACTGAAGCTTTCTTT. Its protein product is CASSLVTGGSTEAFF.

This chain joins TRBV7-6 and TRBJ2-4, with a tentative D call TRBD2 (7 bases). The germline V gene encodes CDR1 SGHVS and CDR2 FNYEAQ. The V gene lost 4 bases and the J gene lost 0 bases, with 13 bases spanning the gap. This CDR3 is built from 16 residues. The CDR3 sequence is CASSYREGLAKNIQYF. The DNA for the CDR3 is TGTGCCAGCAGCTACAGGGAGGGATTAGCCAAAAACATTCAGTACTTC.

J is TRBJ2-2 and V is TRBV6-1; 7 bases line up with TRBD1. Losses at the gene ends were 10 bases for V and 7 bases for J; bases not matched to a gene: 15. This CDR3 contains 15 residues. Germline lookup yields CDR1 MNHNS and CDR2 SASEGT. The CDR3 nucleotides are TGTGCCACTACCGACAGGGCGATGTCGGGCGGGGAGCTGTTTTTT. Encoded protein: CATTDRAMSGGELFF.

The gene calls are TRBV5-1 and TRBJ1-3; D is possibly TRBD1 (6 bases). Deletions cut 0 bases from V and 6 bases from J, with 10 bases between. The CDR3 extends over 14 amino acids. Germline-derived CDR1 and CDR2 are SGHRS and YFSETQ. CDR3 loop: CASSLGGGTNTIYF. The DNA of the CDR3 is TGCGCCAGCAGCTTGGGAGGGGGAACAAACACCATATATTTT. Together with reference TRBV5-1 and TRBJ1-3, the CDR3 gives the full variable domain: KAGVTQTPRYLIKTRGQQVTLSCSPISGHRSVSWYQQTPGQGLQFLFEYFSETQRNKGNFPGRFSGRQFSNSRSEMNVSTLELGDSALYLCASSLGGGTNTIYFGEGSWLTVV.

The chain has TRBV16 and TRBJ2-1; D unresolved. Between the trimmed V and J ends, which lost 6 bases and 0 bases, there was a span of 9 bases. The CDR3 runs to 14 residues. Germline assignment: CDR1 KGHSY and CDR2 FQNENV. CDR3 in DNA: TGTGCCAGCAGTCCACTAAACTCCTACAATGAGCAGTTCTTC. The encoded protein is CASSPLNSYNEQFF.

The chain couples TRBV7-2 to TRBJ2-1; 12 bases align to TRBD2. V was clipped by 5 bases and J by 7 bases; unmatched bases: 6. Germline CDR1 and CDR2: SGHTA and FQGNSA. The length of the CDR3 is 15 residues. CDR3 sequence reads: CASSLTSGRVNEQFF. The CDR3 nucleotides are TGTGCCAGCAGCCTGACTAGCGGGAGAGTAAATGAGCAGTTCTTC.

This clone was counted only a few times. This sequence joins TRBV7-9 and TRBJ1-1; 7 nucleotides line up with TRBD1. Germline CDR1 reads SEHNR; CDR2 reads FQNEAQ (reference sequence). V lost 5 bases and J lost 1; bases outside the gene matches: 4. This CDR3 spans 14 amino acids. The CDR3 loop is CASSVGQRNTEAFF. The DNA for the CDR3 is TGTGCCAGCAGCGTGGGACAGCGGAACACTGAAGCTTTCTTT.

This clone was seen more than once but under ten times. The chain combines TRBV2 with TRBJ2-7; weak D call: TRBD1 (6 bases). Germline assignment: CDR1 SNHLY and CDR2 FYNNEI. V was trimmed by 3 bases and J by 0 bases, leaving 12 bases between them. This CDR3 comprises 15 residues. CDR3 region: CASSEDSLSSYEQYF. CDR3 DNA: TGTGCCAGCAGTGAGGACAGTCTGAGCTCCTACGAGCAGTACTTC. Looking up the rest from reference TRBV2 and TRBJ2-7 gives the full variable domain: EPEVTQTPSHQVTQMGQEVILRCVPISNHLYFYWYRQILGQKVEFLVSFYNNEISEKSEIFDDQFSVERPDGSNFTLKIRSTKLEDSAMYFCASSEDSLSSYEQYFGPGTRLTVT.

The V and J genes are TRBV7-2 and TRBJ2-7, with 9 bases identical to TRBD2. This CDR3 has 18 amino acids. CDR1 is SGHTA, CDR2 FQGNSA, per germline. J was trimmed by 0 bases and V by 2 bases; bases with no gene match: 11. CDR3 sequence: CASSLPPGLARSSYEQYF. The CDR3 coding sequence is TGTGCCAGCAGCTTACCCCCCGGACTAGCGCGTAGCTCCTACGAGCAGTACTTC.

The genes are TRBV19 and TRBJ1-1; D perhaps matches TRBD1 (5 bases). V lost 9 bases to trimming and J lost 6 bases, with 11 bases between them. This CDR3 comprises 11 residues. Looked up from germline, CDR1 is LNHDA and CDR2 is SQIVND (reference sequence). CDR3 sequence (DNA): TGTGCCAGCGGACACACCCCTGAAGCTTTCTTT. This sequence encodes CASGHTPEAFF.

The chain joins TRBV1 to TRBJ2-2; whether TRBD2, the table's D call, matches the DNA was not checked. TRBV1 is a documented pseudogene. The CDR3 runs to 17 residues. This CDR3 reads CTSSPPCGRSDTGELFF. The DNA of the CDR3 is TGCACCAGCAGCCCGCCCTGCGGGAGATCGGACACCGGGGAGCTGTTTTTT.

This clone was seen a few times. The genes are TRBV2 and TRBJ2-7; 9 bases align to TRBD1. With V trimmed by 8 bases and J by 5 bases, 4 bases remained unmatched. Germline loops: CDR1 SNHLY, CDR2 FYNNEI. The CDR3 is 12 residues long. The CDR3 coding sequence is TGTGCCAGCGAGACAGGGGGAAACGAGCAGTACTTC. Its protein is CASETGGNEQYF.

V and J are TRBV7-9 and TRBJ2-2; TRBD2 might be the D (5 bases). Germline lookup yields CDR1 SEHNR and CDR2 FQNEAQ (reference sequence). This CDR3 has 16 residues. V gave up 3 bases and J gave up 0 bases, with 11 bases separating them. The DNA for the CDR3 is TGTGCCAGCAGCTTTCGACTAACCGCGAACACCGGGGAGCTGTTTTTT. Its translation: CASSFRLTANTGELFF.

This rearrangement joins TRBV5-1 to TRBJ2-1; D might be TRBD2 (6 bases). This CDR3 is 16 amino acids long. Germline values: CDR1 SGHRS, CDR2 YFSETQ. Trimming removed 4 bases at V and 0 bases at J, with 14 bases between. The CDR3 DNA is TGCGCCAGCAGCGCGGAGCGGGTTAGCTCCTACAATGAGCAGTTCTTC. Amino acids: CASSAERVSSYNEQFF.

The rearrangement links TRBV18 to TRBJ1-5, with D maybe TRBD1 (6 bases). The V gene lost 3 bases and the J gene lost 1 base, with 10 bases spanning the gap. Germline V gene data show CDR1 as KGHSH and CDR2 as LQKENI. The CDR3 contains 15 residues. The CDR3 sequence: CASSPGQRSNQPQHF. Written as DNA, the CDR3 is TGTGCCAGCTCACCTGGACAGAGAAGCAATCAGCCCCAGCATTTT.

This chain joins TRBV27 and TRBJ2-2, with 8 bases aligning to TRBD2. CDR1 is MNHEY, CDR2 SMNVEV, per germline (reference sequence). Germline trimming cut 4 bases from V and 6 bases from J; bases unmatched to any gene: 10. The CDR3 is 16 residues long. DNA for the CDR3: TGTGCCAGCAGTTACAGCGGGAGCCTTATAGCCGGGGAGCTGTTTTTT. It codes for CASSYSGSLIAGELFF.

This chain joins TRBV4-1 and TRBJ2-5; D may be TRBD1 (5 bases). CDR1 and CDR2 from the germline V gene are MGHRA and YSYEKL. The CDR3 extends over 14 amino acids. V dropped 1 base and J dropped 5 bases, with 11 bases sitting between them. CDR3 bases: TGCGCCAGCAGCCAAGGACGGCCAGGGGAGACCCAGTACTTC. Translated: CASSQGRPGETQYF.

The V call is TRBV29-1, the J call TRBJ2-3; D gene unclear. V lost 6 bases and J lost 2, with 18 bases in between. The length of the CDR3 is 15 residues. Germline CDR1 is SQVTM and CDR2 is ANQGSEA. Here the CDR3 reads CSVYRGPSPTDTQYF. The CDR3 region has the DNA TGCAGCGTGTACCGTGGCCCCTCTCCCACAGATACGCAGTATTTT.

This clone was seen only a few times. V and J are TRBV5-1 and TRBJ2-7, with D unclear. Germline V lookup: CDR1 SGHRS, CDR2 YFSETQ. This CDR3 has 13 amino acids. Trimming took off 0 bases at V and 2 bases at J, with 6 bases between the two ends. Written as DNA, the CDR3 is TGCGCCAGCAGCTTGGCCGCTACCTACGAGCAGTACTTC. This sequence encodes CASSLAATYEQYF. The complete variable domain, with remaining parts taken from reference TRBV5-1 and TRBJ2-7, reads KAGVTQTPRYLIKTRGQQVTLSCSPISGHRSVSWYQQTPGQGLQFLFEYFSETQRNKGNFPGRFSGRQFSNSRSEMNVSTLELGDSALYLCASSLAATYEQYFGPGTRLTVT.

This clone has more than one count but fewer than ten. This sequence joins TRBV5-6 and TRBJ2-7, with a weak D call TRBD1 (6 bases). Trimming left V 3 bases short and J 6 bases short, with 13 bases between. Germline values: CDR1 SGHDT, CDR2 YYEEEE. CDR3 length equals 13 residues. The CDR3 coding sequence is TGTGCCAGCAGCTGGCAGGGGAAGCGCGAGCAGTACTTC. Encoded protein: CASSWQGKREQYF.